The present T cell receptor beta chain was sequenced within a study of blood T cell repertoires in COVID-19. Study details: Samples taken during acute and convalescent COVID-19 were collected in the United States, Italy and Spain. The cDNA or gDNA used as material had been derived from T cells, B-cell-depleted T cells, or PBMCs.

As handled by the study authors: Estimation of nucleated cell counts relied on the amplification of reference gene primers. Some clones are missing from TCRdb's copy, which holds only in-frame ones; the method was immunoSEQ multiplex PCR. The D gene and trimming were derived from the DNA, and the V and J assignments and clone size from that table. The repertoire holds 250,000 or so clones, about 68% seen once, with 3% to 3.5% in the top ten. The CDR3 has 17 residues. Germline loops: CDR1 SGHTA, CDR2 FQGNSA. V lost 3 bases and J lost 3; bases outside the gene matches: 8. The origin of this receptor is an elderly woman with acute or convalescent COVID-19. The chain recombines TRBV7-2 with TRBJ2-2, with 9 bases lining up with TRBD2. Specimen: peripheral blood. CDR3 protein: CASSFSSSGADTGELFF. The CDR3 DNA reads TGTGCCAGCAGCTTCTCCTCTAGCGGGGCCGACACCGGGGAGCTGTTTTTT.